This TCR beta chain was profiled in a study of blood T cells in healthy people across ages. About the research overall: Template switching retrieved approximately one barcoded beta molecule for each two T cells.

V was clipped by 5 bases and J by 6 bases; unmatched bases: 4. The germline V gene has CDR1 DFQATT and CDR2 SNEGSKA (reference sequence). The CDR3 loop spans 13 amino acids. Concerning this clonotype itself: Its antigen is as yet unknown. Since a much larger clone is just one base distant, this may be a read error.

The study, taken as a whole, reports: Long-lived donors exceeded aged donors in naive CD4+ cells and diversity.

For the second PCR, which ran for about 7 to 11 cycles, a sample-barcoded 5' primer and a J-beta primer mix were used. TCRdb recomputed calls from the 5' RACE reads with MiXCR, one row per CDR3 protein. The data show roughly 1,700,000 distinct CDR3 sequences, with 28% seen just once and about 8% held by the top ten. Sequencing was performed on blood. The V and J genes are TRBV20-1 and TRBJ1-6; 7 bases line up with TRBD1. This receptor was obtained from a woman under 40 in good health. CDR3 protein: CSAAGTANSPLHF. For the CDR3, the DNA is TGCAGTGCTGCCGGGACAGCTAATTCACCCCTCCACTTT.